This record covers a single T cell receptor (beta chain). Its specificity is unknown. The ends lost 7 bases at V and 7 bases at J; junction bases unmatched: 10. CDR1 and CDR2 (germline): SQVTM, ANQGSEA. This CDR3 is built from 14 residues. This sample stems from a study of naive and memory T cell subsets. Study-level results: A few larger clonotypes appeared in naive repertoires, especially CD8, possibly memory cells re-expressing CD45RA. Findings for naive and memory subsets could not be checked against ground truth.

Both TRBC1 and TRBC2 were covered by a beta constant-region primer of two equimolar oligonucleotides. The ligated cDNA underwent four PCR rounds using SP2 and nested alpha and beta constant-region primers. TCRdb recomputed calls from the UMI-ligation and nested PCR reads with MiXCR, one row per CDR3 protein. The sample contains around 160,000 distinct CDR3 sequences, 22% of which appear only once. Sample: naive CD4+ T cells from blood. The rearrangement joins TRBV29-1 to TRBJ1-4, with TRBD1 identical over 9 bases. This receptor was taken from a human donor in good health. In nucleotides, the CDR3 is TGCAGCGCCGCCGGACAGGGGAGGAGTGAAAAACTGTTTTTT. It yields the protein CSAAGQGRSEKLFF.